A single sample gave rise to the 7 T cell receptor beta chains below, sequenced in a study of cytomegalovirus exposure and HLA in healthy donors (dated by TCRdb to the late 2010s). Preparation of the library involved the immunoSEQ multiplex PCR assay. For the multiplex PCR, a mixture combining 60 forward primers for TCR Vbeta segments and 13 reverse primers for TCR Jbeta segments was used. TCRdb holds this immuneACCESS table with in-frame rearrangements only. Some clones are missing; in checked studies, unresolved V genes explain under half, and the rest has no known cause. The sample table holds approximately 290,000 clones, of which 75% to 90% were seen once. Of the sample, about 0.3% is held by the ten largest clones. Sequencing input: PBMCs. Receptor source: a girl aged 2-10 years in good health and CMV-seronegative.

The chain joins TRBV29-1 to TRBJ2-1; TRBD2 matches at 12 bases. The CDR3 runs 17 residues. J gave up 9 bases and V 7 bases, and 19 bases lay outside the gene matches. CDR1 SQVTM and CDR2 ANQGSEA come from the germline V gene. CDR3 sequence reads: CSGEALKTSGRGCEQFF. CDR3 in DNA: TGCAGCGGAGAAGCACTTAAGACTAGCGGGAGAGGGTGTGAGCAGTTCTTC.

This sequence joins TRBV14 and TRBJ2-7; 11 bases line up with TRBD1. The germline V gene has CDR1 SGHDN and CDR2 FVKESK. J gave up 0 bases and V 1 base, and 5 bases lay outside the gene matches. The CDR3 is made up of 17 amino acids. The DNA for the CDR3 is TGTGCCAGCAGCCAAGCCGGGACAGGGGGACCCTCCTACGAGCAGTACTTC. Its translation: CASSQAGTGGPSYEQYF.

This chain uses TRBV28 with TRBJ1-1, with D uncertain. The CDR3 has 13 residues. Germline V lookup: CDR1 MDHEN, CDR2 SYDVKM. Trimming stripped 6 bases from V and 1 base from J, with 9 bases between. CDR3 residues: CASRSEGNTEAFF. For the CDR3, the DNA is TGTGCCAGCAGGTCGGAGGGGAACACTGAAGCTTTCTTT.

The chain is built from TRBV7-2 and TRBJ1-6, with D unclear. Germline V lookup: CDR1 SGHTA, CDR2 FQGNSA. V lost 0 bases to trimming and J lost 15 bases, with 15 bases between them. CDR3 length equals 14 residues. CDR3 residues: CASSLAQPRRLLHF. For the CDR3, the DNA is TGTGCCAGCAGCTTAGCGCAACCTCGGCGGCTCCTCCACTTT.

The DNA for the CDR3 is TGCGCCAGCAGCTTGCACACAGGTGGTCCGCTCGAGCAGTACTTC. As protein: CASSLHTGGPLEQYF. The rearrangement joins TRBV5-1 to TRBJ2-7, with D perhaps matching TRBD1 (5 bases). This CDR3 comprises 15 residues. Trimming shortened V by 1 base and J by 6 bases, and 17 bases separated the two germline ends. Germline V gene data show CDR1 as SGHRS and CDR2 as YFSETQ.

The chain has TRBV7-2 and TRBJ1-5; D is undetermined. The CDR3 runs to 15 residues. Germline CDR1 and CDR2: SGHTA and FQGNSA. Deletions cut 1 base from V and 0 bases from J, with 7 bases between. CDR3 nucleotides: TGTGCCAGCAGCTTAGGCAGTTATAGCAATCAGCCCCAGCATTTT. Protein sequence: CASSLGSYSNQPQHF. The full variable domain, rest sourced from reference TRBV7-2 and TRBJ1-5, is GAGVSQSPSNKVTEKGKDVELRCDPISGHTALYWYRQSLGQGLEFLIYFQGNSAPDKSGLPSDRFSAERTGGSVSTLTIQRTQQEDSAVYLCASSLGSYSNQPQHFGDGTRLSIL.

CDR3 amino acids: CSQTGNYGYTF. The CDR3 DNA reads as TGCAGTCAAACAGGGAACTATGGCTACACCTTC. The rearrangement uses TRBV20-1 and TRBJ1-2, with D possibly matching TRBD1 (6 bases). The V end lost 8 bases, the J end lost 2 bases, and 9 bases lay between the germline ends. Germline lookup yields CDR1 DFQATT and CDR2 SNEGSKA (reference sequence). The CDR3 contains 11 residues.